This T cell receptor (beta chain) was sequenced during a study of prognosis after radiotherapy for stage I lung cancer (dated by TCRdb to about 2021). A note on the overall study: Between early 2018 and 2019, about 19 stage I NSCLC patients were enrolled in Nanjing, China. Fourteen patients presented with newly diagnosed primary stage I lung tumors, and several carried oligometastatic NSCLC following surgical resection of the primary tumor. On tumor histology, fewer than 15 patients had adenocarcinoma and several had squamous cell carcinoma. Using image-guided IMRT or VMAT, SBRT was delivered in 3 to 5 fractions at a biologically effective dose of at least 100 Gy. This study profiled peripheral blood TCR beta repertoires from stage I NSCLC patients before and after stereotactic body radiotherapy and linked the repertoires to distant failure. The cohort included about twelve men and over 5 women, with a median age of approximately 74 years and a range of about 53 to 95 years. Every patient was regarded as medically inoperable, because of comorbidities in 11 to 12 cases and refusal of surgery in about 7 cases. Concurrent therapy was not administered to any patient alongside SBRT. The study took one blood sample before SBRT and one after SBRT from each of 20 or so patients and sequenced all 40 or so samples. Distant metastases were developed by four of the 19 patients after SBRT, at a median of roughly 7 months, whereas no significant progression was observed in the other 15 patients. General conclusions and limits of the study: Limitations of the study included a small cohort and short follow-up, and the study findings need independent validation. None of the reported P values were adjusted for multiple comparisons. After SBRT, the number of unique TCR clones decreased (median approximately 10,000 before versus about 7,000 after; Wilcoxon paired P=0.011). Whether the expanded TCR clones were tumor-specific was not determined. Differences by metastasis status were reportedly seen in TRBV and TRBJ usage frequencies, involving two V genes at baseline and, after SBRT, roughly ten V genes and two J genes. Post-SBRT Shannon entropy and its change from baseline were lower in patients who developed distant metastases; baseline Shannon entropy was not associated with metastases.

The TCR beta CDR3 region was amplified from genomic DNA by two rounds of multiplex PCR. In the first round of PCR, primers specific to each TRBV and TRBJ gene were used, and the primer sequences are filed in Chinese patent CN105087789A. Universal primers were used in the second PCR round. The Roche High Pure PCR Template Preparation Kit was used to extract genomic DNA from frozen PBMCs. The libraries underwent paired-end sequencing with 151 bp reads on an Illumina HiSeq 3000. The original methods were these. CutAdapt was used to remove raw reads lacking the multiplex PCR primer sequences. PEAR was used to merge high-quality paired reads into contigs. By aligning each contig to reference sequences, MiXCR assigned the TRB V, D and J gene segments to that contig. CDR3 sequences were clustered by base quality and sequence similarity to remove sequencing errors. Shannon entropy, normalized by the natural log of the productive TCR sequence number, served as the measure of diversity. Clonality was computed as one minus the ratio of Shannon entropy to the natural log of the number of unique clonotypes. Using the Youden index from ROC curves, the researchers picked the repertoire-metric cut-offs for progression-free survival, and all analyses were carried out in R 3.5.3. Clones were called with MiXCR by TCRdb after fastp trimmed the public reads at Q25, and only in-frame beta chains were retained. Each CDR3 protein appears once, grouped with its most common genes and DNA. The V and J calls and clone size come from TCRdb's table, not from the authors' own analysis. The sample data list about 51,000 distinct CDR3 sequences, and about a third of these were observed just once. The biggest ten clones account for under 9.5% of the sample.

From cysteine to phenylalanine, the CDR3 is 16 amino acids long. Only the CDR3 DNA stays, 48 bases, in frame from base 1. A distance of 16 bases separates the germline ends of V and J, which lose 4 bases and 1 base respectively. The germline V gene (reference sequence) supplies CDR1 LNHNV and CDR2 YYDKDF. As for this clonotype: Its antigen specificity is not known. This could be a read error, since a much larger clone is one nucleotide away.

All patients had node-negative disease on CT and PET/CT, and none had a history of other malignancies or had previously received chemotherapy or radiotherapy. At each of two time points, about 6 milliliters of peripheral venous blood were collected in EDTA tubes. Ficoll-Paque Plus density-gradient centrifugation was used to isolate PBMCs. Right after collection, samples were kept at -80 degrees C until analysis. The sequences come from PBMCs, collected before or after stereotactic body radiation therapy (not recorded which). The V gene is TRBV15 and the J gene is TRBJ1-1, with no confidently assigned D gene. The origin of this receptor is a donor over 45 with non-small cell lung cancer. The bases are TGTGCCACCAGCACCGGGATACTAATGGGGAACACTGAAGCTTTCTTT. Its translation reads: CATSTGILMGNTEAFF.